A selection of T cell receptor beta chains follows, all from one sample in a study of a mutant IDH1 vaccine in newly diagnosed glioma. Assay used: immunoSEQ multiplex PCR; TCRdb lists only in-frame clones, some missing. This table holds about 68,000 clones, 84% found once. Antigens for these TCRs are unknown. Here the sequenced sample was PBMCs, taken from a glioma patient whose treatment included an IDH1 peptide vaccine. These receptors all come from a man aged 18 to 35 with glioma. Each CDR3 is given with its conserved first and last residue. A D gene is named only where the DNA matches it firmly. The listing skips clone size in some rows; elsewhere it reads once, few, many or a size class.

clone_size: .; j_call: TRBJ2-5; d_call: .; v_call: TRBV19; cdr3_aa: CASSFRGAIGETQYF; cdr3_nt: TGTGCCAGTAGTTTTAGAGGGGCAATTGGAGAGACCCAGTACTTC
clone_size: .; j_call: TRBJ2-1; d_call: .; v_call: TRBV7-9; cdr3_aa: CASSWSSGYNEQFF; cdr3_nt: TGTGCCAGCAGCTGGAGTAGCGGTTACAATGAGCAGTTCTTC
clone_size: few; j_call: TRBJ1-1; d_call: .; v_call: TRBV19; cdr3_aa: CASSINEYTEAFF; cdr3_nt: TGTGCCAGTAGTATCAACGAGTACACTGAAGCTTTCTTT
clone_size: .; j_call: TRBJ1-1; d_call: .; v_call: TRBV19; cdr3_aa: CASLPAGHPNTEAFF; cdr3_nt: TGTGCCAGCCTCCCGGCGGGACACCCGAACACTGAAGCTTTCTTT
clone_size: .; j_call: TRBJ1-1; d_call: .; v_call: TRBV15; cdr3_aa: CATSRLILGGRTEAFF; cdr3_nt: TGTGCCACCAGCAGACTAATCTTAGGGGGTCGCACTGAAGCTTTCTTT
clone_size: .; j_call: TRBJ2-7; d_call: .; v_call: TRBV6-1; cdr3_aa: CASSRQGGMTEQYF; cdr3_nt: TGTGCCAGCAGTAGACAGGGAGGAATGACCGAGCAGTACTTC
clone_size: .; j_call: TRBJ2-7; d_call: TRBD1; v_call: TRBV18; cdr3_aa: CASSPGTGFYEQYF; cdr3_nt: TGTGCCAGCTCACCCGGGACAGGGTTCTACGAGCAGTACTTC
clone_size: .; j_call: TRBJ2-7; d_call: .; v_call: TRBV18; cdr3_aa: CASSPAPTAYEQYF; cdr3_nt: TGTGCCAGCTCACCCGCACCGACGGCCTACGAGCAGTACTTC
clone_size: .; j_call: TRBJ1-1; d_call: .; v_call: TRBV19; cdr3_aa: CASSIGALRDTEAFF; cdr3_nt: TGTGCCAGTAGTATCGGGGCCTTGAGGGACACTGAAGCTTTCTTT
clone_size: once; j_call: TRBJ2-5; d_call: .; v_call: TRBV19; cdr3_aa: CASRAKGEETQYF; cdr3_nt: TGTGCCAGTAGGGCCAAGGGGGAAGAGACCCAGTACTTC
clone_size: .; j_call: TRBJ2-7; d_call: TRBD2; v_call: TRBV10-3; cdr3_aa: CAISESTAGVGEQYF; cdr3_nt: TGTGCCATCAGTGAGTCGACAGCGGGAGTGGGCGAGCAGTACTTC
clone_size: .; j_call: TRBJ2-2; d_call: .; v_call: TRBV13; cdr3_aa: CASSLVGLPGELFF; cdr3_nt: TGTGCCAGCAGCTTAGTAGGACTTCCCGGGGAGCTGTTTTTT
clone_size: .; j_call: TRBJ1-2; d_call: .; v_call: TRBV16; cdr3_aa: CASRSRGLNYGYTF; cdr3_nt: TGTGCCAGCAGAAGCCGAGGCCTAAACTATGGCTACACCTTC
clone_size: .; j_call: TRBJ1-5; d_call: .; v_call: TRBV21-1; cdr3_aa: CASRAAPSTGDVLVVQYDPQHF; cdr3_nt: TGTGCCAGTCGAGCAGCCCCCTCGACAGGGGACGTACTAGTAGTCCAGTATGACCCCCAGCATTTT
clone_size: .; j_call: TRBJ2-1; d_call: .; v_call: TRBV4-3; cdr3_aa: CASSQEVKSNNEQFF; cdr3_nt: TGCGCCAGCAGCCAAGAGGTGAAATCAAACAATGAGCAGTTCTTC
clone_size: .; j_call: TRBJ2-7; d_call: .; v_call: TRBV4-1; cdr3_aa: CASSQDVIGRIYEQYF; cdr3_nt: TGCGCCAGCAGCCAAGATGTTATTGGACGGATATACGAGCAGTACTTC
clone_size: .; j_call: TRBJ1-4; d_call: TRBD1; v_call: TRBV27; cdr3_aa: CASSPGTGPEKLFF; cdr3_nt: TGTGCCAGCAGCCCCGGGACAGGGCCCGAAAAACTGTTTTTT
clone_size: .; j_call: TRBJ1-1; d_call: .; v_call: TRBV6-5; cdr3_aa: CASSYASQWNTEAFF; cdr3_nt: TGTGCCAGCAGTTACGCCTCCCAGTGGAACACTGAAGCTTTCTTT
clone_size: .; j_call: TRBJ1-2; d_call: TRBD1; v_call: TRBV10-3; cdr3_aa: CAISDLTGDYGYTF; cdr3_nt: TGTGCCATCAGTGACCTGACAGGGGACTATGGCTACACCTTC
clone_size: .; j_call: TRBJ1-1; d_call: .; v_call: TRBV6-4; cdr3_aa: CASSDSGNTEAFF; cdr3_nt: TGTGCCAGCAGTGACTCAGGGAACACTGAAGCTTTCTTT
clone_size: few; j_call: TRBJ1-1; d_call: .; v_call: TRBV4-1; cdr3_aa: CASSQDLGAYTEAFF; cdr3_nt: TGCGCCAGCAGCCAAGATTTGGGGGCTTACACTGAAGCTTTCTTT
clone_size: .; j_call: TRBJ1-2; d_call: TRBD1; v_call: TRBV4-3; cdr3_aa: CASSQDRGQGSYGYTF; cdr3_nt: TGCGCCAGCAGCCAAGACCGAGGACAGGGATCCTATGGCTACACCTTC
clone_size: .; j_call: TRBJ2-7; d_call: TRBD2; v_call: TRBV29-1; cdr3_aa: CSVGQLLGGSEQYF; cdr3_nt: TGCAGCGTTGGCCAACTCCTGGGGGGGTCCGAGCAGTACTTC
clone_size: .; j_call: TRBJ2-7; d_call: TRBD2; v_call: TRBV5-6; cdr3_aa: CASSLGERDPYEQYF; cdr3_nt: TGTGCCAGCAGCTTGGGCGAGCGGGACCCCTACGAGCAGTACTTC
clone_size: .; j_call: TRBJ1-2; d_call: TRBD1; v_call: TRBV15; cdr3_aa: CATSRGGQGIYGYTF; cdr3_nt: TGTGCCACCAGCAGAGGGGGACAGGGGATCTATGGCTACACCTTC
clone_size: .; j_call: TRBJ2-7; d_call: TRBD1; v_call: TRBV5-1; cdr3_aa: CASSASGQAAWGFYEQYF; cdr3_nt: TGCGCCAGCAGCGCCTCGGGACAGGCGGCTTGGGGTTTCTACGAGCAGTACTTC
clone_size: .; j_call: TRBJ1-2; d_call: .; v_call: TRBV5-6; cdr3_aa: CASSLATGLYGYTF; cdr3_nt: TGTGCCAGCAGCTTGGCCACGGGACTCTATGGCTACACCTTC
clone_size: few; j_call: TRBJ1-1; d_call: .; v_call: TRBV25-1; cdr3_aa: CASSFGTTEAFF; cdr3_nt: TGTGCCAGCAGTTTTGGTACCACTGAAGCTTTCTTT
clone_size: .; j_call: TRBJ1-1; d_call: .; v_call: TRBV12-5; cdr3_aa: CASGPTAENTEAFF; cdr3_nt: TGTGCTAGTGGGCCTACCGCAGAGAACACTGAAGCTTTCTTT
clone_size: few; j_call: TRBJ1-5; d_call: TRBD1; v_call: TRBV19; cdr3_aa: CASRRDRVRNQPQHF; cdr3_nt: TGTGCCAGTAGGCGGGACAGGGTCCGGAATCAGCCCCAGCATTTT
clone_size: .; j_call: TRBJ1-5; d_call: .; v_call: TRBV19; cdr3_aa: CASSKLGGHGQPQHF; cdr3_nt: TGTGCCAGTAGTAAGTTAGGAGGGCATGGGCAGCCCCAGCATTTT
clone_size: .; j_call: TRBJ2-1; d_call: .; v_call: TRBV5-1; cdr3_aa: CASSLDRSPYNEQFF; cdr3_nt: TGCGCCAGCAGCTTGGATAGGAGTCCCTACAATGAGCAGTTCTTC
clone_size: few; j_call: TRBJ1-1; d_call: .; v_call: TRBV29-1; cdr3_aa: CSVGRNTEAFF; cdr3_nt: TGCAGCGTGGGTAGGAACACTGAAGCTTTCTTT
clone_size: .; j_call: TRBJ1-1; d_call: .; v_call: TRBV2; cdr3_aa: CASSARVEAFF; cdr3_nt: TGTGCCAGCAGTGCCAGGGTAGAAGCTTTCTTT
clone_size: once; j_call: TRBJ2-7; d_call: .; v_call: TRBV7-6; cdr3_aa: CASSLLPATYEQYF; cdr3_nt: TGTGCCAGCAGCTTATTGCCGGCTACCTACGAGCAGTACTTC
clone_size: .; j_call: TRBJ2-3; d_call: .; v_call: TRBV5-1; cdr3_aa: CASSSGDLGDTQYF; cdr3_nt: TGCGCCAGCAGCTCCGGGGACCTTGGGGATACGCAGTATTTT
clone_size: .; j_call: TRBJ2-6; d_call: TRBD1; v_call: TRBV4-1; cdr3_aa: CASNRDRVNSGANVLTF; cdr3_nt: TGCGCCAGCAACCGGGACAGGGTCAACTCTGGGGCCAACGTCCTGACTTTC
clone_size: .; j_call: TRBJ1-4; d_call: .; v_call: TRBV9; cdr3_aa: CASSVAQGEKLFF; cdr3_nt: TGTGCCAGCAGCGTAGCCCAGGGGGAAAAACTGTTTTTT
clone_size: .; j_call: TRBJ2-2; d_call: .; v_call: TRBV5-6; cdr3_aa: CASSLPTDHTGELFF; cdr3_nt: TGTGCCAGCAGCTTGCCGACAGATCACACCGGGGAGCTGTTTTTT
clone_size: once; j_call: TRBJ2-3; d_call: TRBD2; v_call: TRBV28; cdr3_aa: CASSLDGRETDTQYF; cdr3_nt: TGTGCCAGCAGTTTAGACGGGAGGGAAACAGATACGCAGTATTTT
clone_size: .; j_call: TRBJ1-4; d_call: TRBD1; v_call: TRBV6-1; cdr3_aa: CASILDRGVEKLFF; cdr3_nt: TGTGCCAGCATCCTAGACAGGGGAGTTGAAAAACTGTTTTTT
clone_size: few; j_call: TRBJ2-1; d_call: .; v_call: TRBV9; cdr3_aa: CASSHQTVPYNEQFF; cdr3_nt: TGTGCCAGCAGCCATCAAACGGTCCCGTACAATGAGCAGTTCTTC
clone_size: .; j_call: TRBJ1-2; d_call: .; v_call: TRBV7-9; cdr3_aa: CASSWRADLNYGYTF; cdr3_nt: TGTGCCAGCAGCTGGAGGGCAGACCTTAACTATGGCTACACCTTC
clone_size: .; j_call: TRBJ1-1; d_call: TRBD1; v_call: TRBV11-2; cdr3_aa: CASSPTPGQGNTEAFF; cdr3_nt: TGTGCCAGCAGCCCTACCCCCGGACAGGGAAACACTGAAGCTTTCTTT
clone_size: once; j_call: TRBJ2-3; d_call: .; v_call: TRBV2; cdr3_aa: CASSAGGASTDTQYF; cdr3_nt: TGTGCCAGCAGTGCCGGCGGGGCTAGCACAGATACGCAGTATTTT
clone_size: .; j_call: TRBJ2-1; d_call: TRBD2; v_call: TRBV19; cdr3_aa: CASSMGTSLNEQFF; cdr3_nt: TGTGCCAGTAGTATGGGGACTAGCCTCAATGAGCAGTTCTTC
clone_size: .; j_call: TRBJ2-5; d_call: .; v_call: TRBV14; cdr3_aa: CASSSAGPLGTQYF; cdr3_nt: TGTGCCAGCAGCTCCGCGGGACCTCTCGGAACGCAGTACTTC
clone_size: .; j_call: TRBJ2-4; d_call: TRBD1; v_call: TRBV30; cdr3_aa: CAWRKGQDPGDIQYF; cdr3_nt: TGTGCCTGGAGGAAAGGACAGGACCCAGGGGACATTCAGTACTTC
clone_size: .; j_call: TRBJ2-1; d_call: TRBD2; v_call: TRBV7-2; cdr3_aa: CASSFLPTSGRNSEQFF; cdr3_nt: TGTGCCAGCAGCTTCTTACCGACTAGCGGGAGGAATAGTGAGCAGTTCTTC
clone_size: .; j_call: TRBJ1-1; d_call: .; v_call: TRBV27; cdr3_aa: CASSSDGLNTEAFF; cdr3_nt: TGTGCCAGCAGTTCGGACGGACTGAACACTGAAGCTTTCTTT
clone_size: .; j_call: TRBJ2-7; d_call: TRBD1; v_call: TRBV19; cdr3_aa: CASSETGTGWYEQYF; cdr3_nt: TGTGCCAGTAGTGAAACCGGGACAGGGTGGTACGAGCAGTACTTC
clone_size: .; j_call: TRBJ1-2; d_call: .; v_call: TRBV7-9; cdr3_aa: CASSIPGHYGYTF; cdr3_nt: TGTGCCAGCAGCATTCCGGGCCACTATGGCTACACCTTC
clone_size: .; j_call: TRBJ1-1; d_call: .; v_call: TRBV7-9; cdr3_aa: CASSLSRAFF; cdr3_nt: TGTGCCAGCAGCTTGTCGCGAGCTTTCTTT
clone_size: once; j_call: TRBJ1-2; d_call: TRBD1; v_call: TRBV6-1; cdr3_aa: CASSEGQVGYGYTF; cdr3_nt: TGTGCCAGCAGTGAGGGACAGGTGGGGTATGGCTACACCTTC
clone_size: once; j_call: TRBJ2-1; d_call: TRBD1; v_call: TRBV12-5; cdr3_aa: CASGLEDRVNEQFF; cdr3_nt: TGTGCTAGTGGTTTAGAAGACAGGGTCAATGAGCAGTTCTTC
clone_size: .; j_call: TRBJ2-1; d_call: .; v_call: TRBV7-2; cdr3_aa: CASSKGPAPRKYNEQFF; cdr3_nt: TGTGCCAGCAGTAAGGGTCCGGCTCCACGGAAATACAATGAGCAGTTCTTC
clone_size: .; j_call: TRBJ2-2; d_call: TRBD2; v_call: TRBV6-4; cdr3_aa: CASSPAGVTGELFF; cdr3_nt: TGTGCCAGCAGTCCAGCGGGGGTAACCGGGGAGCTGTTTTTT
clone_size: once; j_call: TRBJ1-1; d_call: .; v_call: TRBV19; cdr3_aa: CASSFENTEAFF; cdr3_nt: TGTGCCAGTAGTTTCGAGAACACTGAAGCTTTCTTT
clone_size: .; j_call: TRBJ2-3; d_call: .; v_call: TRBV11-2; cdr3_aa: CASSGYATDTQYF; cdr3_nt: TGTGCCAGCAGCGGATACGCTACAGATACGCAGTATTTT
clone_size: .; j_call: TRBJ1-5; d_call: TRBD1; v_call: TRBV29-1; cdr3_aa: CSVGGPSLDRGGNQPQHF; cdr3_nt: TGCAGCGTTGGTGGCCCGAGTTTGGACAGGGGTGGCAATCAGCCCCAGCATTTT